This T cell receptor (beta chain) is from a study of TIL therapy for anti-PD-1-resistant metastatic lung cancer. Study-level information: Median tumor PD-L1 proportion score was about 5.9%.

The V end was cut by 0 bases, the J end by 0 bases, with 6 bases between. This CDR3 spans 15 amino acids. Per germline, CDR1 MNHNY and CDR2 SVGAGI (reference sequence). Time point indicated: pre-treatment sample, taken before nivolumab and TIL therapy. Enrollment ran from late 2017 to early 2020. Findings and caveats of the study: After infusion, TIL clonotypes partly replaced peripheral T cells and declined over months.

The immunoSEQ assay was v3. Each library reached roughly 2 million read pairs, or about 5-6.5 million at deep level. Method: immunoSEQ multiplex PCR; TCRdb's copy keeps in-frame clones and lacks some. The sample includes about 60,000 clones, 55% to 75% seen only once; the top ten take 5.5% to 8.5%. On this clone itself: The antigen is undetermined.

This specimen was blood, taken at baseline. The V gene is TRBV6-6, the J gene TRBJ1-5; D remains ambiguous. The TCR originated in a person aged 25 to 85 with non-small cell lung cancer. CDR3 protein: CASSYSAGSNQPQHF. The CDR3 coding sequence is TGTGCCAGCAGTTACTCAGCCGGTAGCAATCAGCCCCAGCATTTT.